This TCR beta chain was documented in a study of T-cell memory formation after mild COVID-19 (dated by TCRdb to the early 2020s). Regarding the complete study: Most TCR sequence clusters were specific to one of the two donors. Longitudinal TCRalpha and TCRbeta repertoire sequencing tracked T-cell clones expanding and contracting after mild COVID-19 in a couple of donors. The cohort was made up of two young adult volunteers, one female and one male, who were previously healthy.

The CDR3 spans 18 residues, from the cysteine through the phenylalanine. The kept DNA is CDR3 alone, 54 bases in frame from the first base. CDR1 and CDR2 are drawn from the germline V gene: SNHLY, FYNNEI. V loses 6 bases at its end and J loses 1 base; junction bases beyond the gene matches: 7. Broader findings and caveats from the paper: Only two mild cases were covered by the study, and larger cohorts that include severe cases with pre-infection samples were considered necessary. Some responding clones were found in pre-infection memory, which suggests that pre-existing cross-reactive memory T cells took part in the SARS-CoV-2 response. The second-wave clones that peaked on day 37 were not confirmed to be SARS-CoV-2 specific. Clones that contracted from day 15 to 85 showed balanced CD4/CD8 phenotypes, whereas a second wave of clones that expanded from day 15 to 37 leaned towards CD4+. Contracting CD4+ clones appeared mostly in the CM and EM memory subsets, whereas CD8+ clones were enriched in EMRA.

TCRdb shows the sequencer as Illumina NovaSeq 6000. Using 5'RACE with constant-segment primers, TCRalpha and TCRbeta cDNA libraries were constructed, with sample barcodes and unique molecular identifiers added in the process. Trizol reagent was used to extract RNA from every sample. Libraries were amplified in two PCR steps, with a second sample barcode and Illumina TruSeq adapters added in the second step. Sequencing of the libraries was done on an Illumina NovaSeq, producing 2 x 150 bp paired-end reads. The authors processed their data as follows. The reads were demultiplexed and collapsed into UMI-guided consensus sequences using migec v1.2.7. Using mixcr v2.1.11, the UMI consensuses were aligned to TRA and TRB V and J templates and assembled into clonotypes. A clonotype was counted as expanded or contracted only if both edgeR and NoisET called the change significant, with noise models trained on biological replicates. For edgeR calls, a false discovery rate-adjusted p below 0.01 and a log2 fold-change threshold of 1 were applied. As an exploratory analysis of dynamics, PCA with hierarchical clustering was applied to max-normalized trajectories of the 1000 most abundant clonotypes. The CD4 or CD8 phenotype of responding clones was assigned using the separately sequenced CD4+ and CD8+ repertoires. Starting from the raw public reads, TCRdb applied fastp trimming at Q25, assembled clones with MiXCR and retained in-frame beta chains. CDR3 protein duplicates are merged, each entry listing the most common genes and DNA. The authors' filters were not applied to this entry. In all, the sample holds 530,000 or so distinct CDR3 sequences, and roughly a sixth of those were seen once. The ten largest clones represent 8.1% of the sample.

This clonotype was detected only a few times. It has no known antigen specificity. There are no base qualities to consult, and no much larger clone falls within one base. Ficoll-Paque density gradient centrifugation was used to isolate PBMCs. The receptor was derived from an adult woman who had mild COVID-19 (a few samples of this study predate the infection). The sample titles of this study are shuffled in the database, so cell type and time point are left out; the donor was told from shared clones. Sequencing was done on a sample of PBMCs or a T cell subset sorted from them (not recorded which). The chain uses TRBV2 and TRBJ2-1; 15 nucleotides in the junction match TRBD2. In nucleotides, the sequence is TGTGCCAGCAGCTTCGGACTAGCGGGAGGGCCTTCCTACAATGAGCAGTTCTTC. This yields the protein CASSFGLAGGPSYNEQFF.